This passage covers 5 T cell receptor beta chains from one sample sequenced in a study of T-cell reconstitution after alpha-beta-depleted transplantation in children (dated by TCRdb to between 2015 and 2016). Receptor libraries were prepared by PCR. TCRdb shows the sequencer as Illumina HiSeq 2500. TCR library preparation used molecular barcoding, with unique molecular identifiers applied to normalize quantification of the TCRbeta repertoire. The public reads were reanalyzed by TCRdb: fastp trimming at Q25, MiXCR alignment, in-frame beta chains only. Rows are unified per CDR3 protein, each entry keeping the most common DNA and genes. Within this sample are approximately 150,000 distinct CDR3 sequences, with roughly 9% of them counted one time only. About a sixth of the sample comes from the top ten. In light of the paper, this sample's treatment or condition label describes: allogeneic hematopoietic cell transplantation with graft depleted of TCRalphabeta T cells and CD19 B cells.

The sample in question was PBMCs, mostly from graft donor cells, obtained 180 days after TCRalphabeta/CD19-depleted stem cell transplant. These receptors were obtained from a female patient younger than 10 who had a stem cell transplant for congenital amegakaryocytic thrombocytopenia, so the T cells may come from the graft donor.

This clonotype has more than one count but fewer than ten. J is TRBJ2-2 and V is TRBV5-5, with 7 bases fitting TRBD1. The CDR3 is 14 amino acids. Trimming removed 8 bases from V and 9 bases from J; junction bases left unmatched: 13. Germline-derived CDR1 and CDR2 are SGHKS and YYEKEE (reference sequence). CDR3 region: CARSQGQPRRELFF. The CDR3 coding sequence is TGTGCCAGGAGCCAGGGACAGCCCCGCCGGGAGCTGTTTTTT.

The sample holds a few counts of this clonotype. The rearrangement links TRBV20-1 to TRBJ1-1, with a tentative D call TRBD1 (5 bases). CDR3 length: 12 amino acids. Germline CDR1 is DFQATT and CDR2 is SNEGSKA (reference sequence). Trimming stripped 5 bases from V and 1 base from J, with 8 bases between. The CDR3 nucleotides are TGCAGTGCTCTGACAGAGAACACTGAAGCTTTCTTT. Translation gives CSALTENTEAFF.

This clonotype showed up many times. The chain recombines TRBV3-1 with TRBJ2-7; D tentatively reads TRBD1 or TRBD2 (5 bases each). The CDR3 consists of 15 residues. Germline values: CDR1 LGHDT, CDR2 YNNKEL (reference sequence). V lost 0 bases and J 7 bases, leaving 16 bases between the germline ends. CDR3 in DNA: TGTGCCAGCAGCCAAGACGGACTCCGGGGCGGGGAGCAGTACTTC. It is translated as CASSQDGLRGGEQYF.

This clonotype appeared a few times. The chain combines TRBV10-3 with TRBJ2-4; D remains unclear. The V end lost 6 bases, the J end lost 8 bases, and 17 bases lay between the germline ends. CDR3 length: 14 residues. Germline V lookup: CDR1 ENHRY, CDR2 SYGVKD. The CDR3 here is CAIRFRAEDDIQYF. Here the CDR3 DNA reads TGTGCCATCAGATTTAGGGCCGAGGATGACATTCAGTACTTC.

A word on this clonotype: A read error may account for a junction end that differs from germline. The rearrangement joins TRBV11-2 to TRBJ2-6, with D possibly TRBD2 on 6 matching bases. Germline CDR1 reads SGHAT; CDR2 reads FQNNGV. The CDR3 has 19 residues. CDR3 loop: CASSLNVAGSGSGANGLTF. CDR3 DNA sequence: TGTGCCAGCAGCTTAAACGTGGCCGGGAGTGGATCTGGGGCCAACGGCCTGACTTTC.